These 32 T cell receptor beta chains share one sample of origin, sequenced in a study of graft-versus-host responses after intestinal transplantation. What these receptors recognize is not known. Generated by immunoSEQ multiplex PCR, the TCRdb table keeps only in-frame clones and is missing some. The sample has approximately 90,000 clones; 82% are singletons. Source: unstimulated CD4+ T cells sorted from spleen or lymph node cells, taken before intestinal transplant. The receptors were gathered from a human donor who received an intestinal transplant.

This clone was recorded only once. The rearrangement uses TRBV28 and TRBJ2-1, with 13 positions matching TRBD2. Trimming at V came to 6 bases and at J to 6 bases, leaving 8 bases not matched to a gene. CDR3 size: 16 residues. Germline V gene lookup returns CDR1 MDHEN and CDR2 SYDVKM. CDR3 nucleotide sequence: TGTGCCAGCAGCTCCCCGGGGACTAGCGGGGTCAATGAGCAGTTCTTC. This encodes CASSSPGTSGVNEQFF.

DNA for the CDR3: TGCAGCGTTGGGTGGGACAGGGACTTCAATGAGCAGTTCTTC. It specifies CSVGWDRDFNEQFF. The V call is TRBV29-1, the J call TRBJ2-1; 9 positions match TRBD1. This CDR3 contains 14 residues. After removal of 4 bases from V and 6 bases from J, the junction contained 7 bases not matched to a gene. Germline V gene sequence: CDR1 SQVTM, CDR2 ANQGSEA.

This chain connects TRBV25-1 to TRBJ1-2; TRBD1 is a possible D gene (5 bases). The V end was cut by 2 bases, the J end by 8 bases, with 15 bases between. This CDR3 region has 14 residues. Per germline, CDR1 MGHDK and CDR2 SYGVNS. The CDR3 DNA is TGTGCCAGCAGTGAACCCGACAGATATCGCGGCTACACCTTC. It encodes CASSEPDRYRGYTF.

The rearrangement joins TRBV4-2 to TRBJ2-3; D perhaps matches TRBD2 (5 bases). The CDR3 is made up of 15 amino acids. Trimming cost V 0 bases and J 13 bases, with 20 bases left between them. From germline, CDR1 is LGHNA and CDR2 YNFKEQ. CDR3 nucleotides: TGTGCCAGCAGCCAAGATCCAGGAATGCCGAGGGTAAAGTATTTT. As protein: CASSQDPGMPRVKYF.

The chain combines TRBV9 with TRBJ2-1; D unresolved. Germline V CDR1 and CDR2: SGDLS, YYNGEE. V was pared by 3 bases and J by 8 bases, with 9 bases between. The CDR3 is made up of 12 amino acids. The CDR3: CASSARADEQFF. The CDR3 DNA is TGTGCCAGCAGCGCTCGAGCCGATGAGCAGTTCTTC.

The chain has TRBV6-1 and TRBJ1-4; a possible D gene is TRBD1 (5 bases). Trimming pared 1 base from V and 7 bases from J, leaving 13 bases between. The germline CDR1 and CDR2 sequences are MNHNS and SASEGT. The CDR3 sequence is 15 residues long. This chain's CDR3 is CASSEGGGSGEKLFF. The CDR3 DNA reads TGTGCCAGCAGTGAAGGGGGGGGTTCGGGTGAAAAACTGTTTTTT.

V is TRBV2 and J is TRBJ2-3; 8 bases agree with TRBD2. V lost 10 bases to trimming and J lost 3 bases; unmatched junction nucleotides: 6. CDR3 length: 13 amino acids. Germline CDR1 reads SNHLY; CDR2 reads FYNNEI. CDR3 sequence (DNA): TGTGCCACCTCCGGGACTAGTACAGATACGCAGTATTTT. Translating gives CATSGTSTDTQYF.

This rearrangement joins TRBV2 to TRBJ2-3; D possibly corresponds to TRBD2 (6 bases). CDR3 length: 14 amino acids. Germline V lookup: CDR1 SNHLY, CDR2 FYNNEI. V gave up 4 bases and J gave up 0 bases, with 8 bases separating them. The CDR3 DNA reads as TGTGCCAGCAGTGCGGGAGTTAGCACAGATACGCAGTATTTT. Protein: CASSAGVSTDTQYF.

In this sample, this clone turned up once. The V gene is TRBV28, the J gene TRBJ2-5; tentatively, D is TRBD1 (5 bases). Trimming removed 5 bases from V and 2 bases from J, with 6 bases in between. This CDR3 spans 12 amino acids. Germline CDR1 reads MDHEN; CDR2 reads SYDVKM. CDR3 DNA: TGTGCCAGCAGTCGACAGCAAGAGACCCAGTACTTC. This sequence encodes CASSRQQETQYF. The full variable domain, with the rest looked up from reference TRBV28 and TRBJ2-5, is DVKVTQSSRYLVKRTGEKVFLECVQDMDHENMFWYRQDPGLGLRLIYFSYDVKMKEKGDIPEGYSVSREKKERFSLILESASTNQTSMYLCASSRQQETQYFGPGTRLLVL.

This clone appeared a few times. The gene calls are TRBV5-6 and TRBJ2-7; D is possibly TRBD2 (7 bases). The length of the CDR3 is 12 residues. Germline-derived CDR1 and CDR2 are SGHDT and YYEEEE. The V and J ends lost 5 bases and 3 bases respectively, with 9 bases between them. CDR3 in amino acids: CASRRGGYEQYF. CDR3 coding DNA: TGTGCCAGCAGAAGGGGGGGCTACGAGCAGTACTTC.

The J gene is TRBJ1-2, the V gene TRBV6-6; 7 bases match TRBD1. The J segment lost 3 bases and the V segment lost 2 bases, leaving 3 bases of the junction unmatched. From germline, CDR1 is MNHNY and CDR2 SVGAGI (reference sequence). This CDR3 has 14 amino acids. The CDR3 nucleotides are TGTGCCAGCAGTTACCTCCAGGGGGACTATGGCTACACCTTC. Its protein is CASSYLQGDYGYTF.

This chain joins TRBV9 and TRBJ1-2; TRBD1 aligns across 12 bases. CDR1 SGDLS and CDR2 YYNGEE come from the germline V gene. The CDR3 runs 16 residues. J gave up 7 bases and V 4 bases, and 11 bases lay outside the gene matches. CDR3 coding DNA: TGTGCCAGCAGCCCGCCCTCCGGGACAGGGGGCTCTGGCTACACCTTC. Translating it yields CASSPPSGTGGSGYTF.

The V call is TRBV2, the J call TRBJ2-7, with D perhaps matching TRBD2 (6 bases). Between the trimmed V and J ends, which lost 4 bases and 9 bases, there was a span of 13 bases. Germline V lookup: CDR1 SNHLY, CDR2 FYNNEI. This CDR3 contains 12 residues. The chain's CDR3 is CASSVGGRGQYF. Here the CDR3 DNA reads TGTGCCAGCAGTGTGGGAGGTCGAGGGCAGTACTTC.

The chain links TRBV14 to TRBJ2-7; 11 bases agree with TRBD2. The V gene's germline CDR1 is SGHDN and CDR2 FVKESK. J gave up 11 bases and V 0 bases, and 12 bases lay outside the gene matches. This CDR3 contains 16 residues. DNA of the CDR3: TGTGCCAGCAGCCAAGACTCCGGGACTAGCGGAAAAAACAAGTACTTC. This sequence encodes CASSQDSGTSGKNKYF.

The V and J genes are TRBV5-1 and TRBJ2-1; 16 bases line up with TRBD2. J gave up 5 bases and V 0 bases, and 2 bases lay outside the gene matches. The germline V gene has CDR1 SGHRS and CDR2 YFSETQ. This CDR3 spans 17 amino acids. The CDR3, as DNA: TGCGCCAGCAGCTTGGGAGGGACTAGCGGGAGGGACAATGAGCAGTTCTTC. Amino acids: CASSLGGTSGRDNEQFF. Filled out from reference TRBV5-1 and TRBJ2-1, the complete variable domain reads KAGVTQTPRYLIKTRGQQVTLSCSPISGHRSVSWYQQTPGQGLQFLFEYFSETQRNKGNFPGRFSGRQFSNSRSEMNVSTLELGDSALYLCASSLGGTSGRDNEQFFGPGTRLTVL.

The V gene is TRBV19, the J gene TRBJ1-5, with TRBD1 matching over 11 bases. Germline CDR1 and CDR2: LNHDA and SQIVND (reference sequence). The CDR3 contains 16 residues. V was pared by 4 bases and J by 4 bases, with 6 bases of the junction left unmatched. CDR3 amino acids: CASSTYRDRGNQPQHF. In nucleotides, the CDR3 is TGTGCCAGTAGTACATACCGGGACAGGGGGAATCAGCCCCAGCATTTT.

The J gene is TRBJ2-1, the V gene TRBV18; D possibly corresponds to TRBD1 (6 bases). The V and J ends lost 3 bases and 8 bases respectively, with 14 bases between them. The CDR3 is made up of 14 amino acids. Germline values: CDR1 KGHSH, CDR2 LQKENI. The CDR3 loop reads CASSPQGIVDEQFF. The CDR3 coding sequence is TGTGCCAGCTCACCCCAGGGGATAGTTGATGAGCAGTTCTTC.

The sample holds a few counts of this clone. The rearrangement links TRBV6-1 to TRBJ2-7; TRBD1 matches at 9 bases. V trimming: 5 bases; J trimming: 4 bases; junction bases outside the gene matches: 6. This CDR3 is built from 14 residues. Looked up from germline, CDR1 is MNHNS and CDR2 is SASEGT. The CDR3 protein is CASSPRDREYEQYF. DNA of the CDR3: TGTGCCAGCAGTCCCCGGGACAGGGAATACGAGCAGTACTTC.

This clone came up once. This rearrangement joins TRBV5-1 to TRBJ2-3, with 8 bases identical to TRBD2. The germline V gene encodes CDR1 SGHRS and CDR2 YFSETQ. The V segment lost 1 base and the J segment 7 bases; nucleotides outside the gene matches: 5. This CDR3 contains 14 residues. This chain's CDR3 is CASSLRRGEYTQYF. CDR3 bases: TGCGCCAGCAGCTTGCGGCGGGGGGAGTATACGCAGTATTTT. The variable domain in full, with the rest retrieved from reference TRBV5-1 and TRBJ2-3, is KAGVTQTPRYLIKTRGQQVTLSCSPISGHRSVSWYQQTPGQGLQFLFEYFSETQRNKGNFPGRFSGRQFSNSRSEMNVSTLELGDSALYLCASSLRRGEYTQYFGPGTRLTVL.

The gene calls are TRBV29-1 and TRBJ2-2, with D uncertain. The ends were cut back, 6 bases at V and 7 bases at J, with 9 bases in the middle. This CDR3 comprises 11 residues. Germline lookup yields CDR1 SQVTM and CDR2 ANQGSEA. CDR3 nucleotide sequence: TGCAGCGTGGAGAGGAACGGGGAGCTGTTTTTT. Protein sequence: CSVERNGELFF.

The chain uses TRBV7-3 and TRBJ2-7, with 9 nucleotides matching TRBD2. CDR1 SGHTA and CDR2 FQGTGA come from the germline V gene. There are 14 residues in the CDR3. The V gene end was trimmed by 5 bases and the J gene end by 6 bases; junction bases not matched to a gene: 8. The CDR3 sequence: CASSNTGTSSEQYF. DNA for the CDR3: TGTGCCAGCAGCAACACCGGGACTAGCTCCGAGCAGTACTTC. Supplemented by reference TRBV7-3 and TRBJ2-7, the full variable domain reads GAGVSQTPSNKVTEKGKYVELRCDPISGHTALYWYRQSLGQGPEFLIYFQGTGAADDSGLPNDRFFAVRPEGSVSTLKIQRTERGDSAVYLCASSNTGTSSEQYFGPGTRLTVT.

CDR3 loop: CASSLLTPANYGYTF. DNA for the CDR3: TGTGCCAGCAGTTTGCTGACACCTGCTAACTATGGCTACACCTTC. The chain links TRBV28 to TRBJ1-2; D is uncertain. Trimming left V 3 bases short and J 0 bases short, with 11 bases between. There are 15 residues in the CDR3. Germline loops: CDR1 MDHEN, CDR2 SYDVKM.

The chain couples TRBV5-5 to TRBJ2-3; 7 bases line up with TRBD2. V gave up 0 bases and J gave up 1 base; unmatched junction bases: 8. The CDR3 runs to 17 residues. Germline V gene lookup returns CDR1 SGHKS and CDR2 YYEKEE (reference sequence). DNA for the CDR3: TGTGCCAGCAGCTTGGGGGGGGGAACGTCGCGCACAGATACGCAGTATTTT. It codes for CASSLGGGTSRTDTQYF.

The V gene is TRBV7-9, the J gene TRBJ2-3; 9 nucleotides agree with TRBD2. V gave up 3 bases and J gave up 5 bases; unmatched junction bases: 9. This CDR3 has 16 residues. CDR1 and CDR2 (germline): SEHNR, FQNEAQ (reference sequence). The CDR3 nucleotides are TGTGCCAGCAGCTTTGACGCGCGGGGGGGCCAAGATACGCAGTATTTT. Translating gives CASSFDARGGQDTQYF.

This chain links TRBV18 with TRBJ2-2, with 7 bases identical to TRBD2. The germline CDR1 and CDR2 sequences are KGHSH and LQKENI. The CDR3 is made up of 17 amino acids. V shed 3 bases, J shed 2 bases, and the junction held 9 bases outside the gene matches. CDR3 nucleotide sequence: TGTGCCAGCTCACCGGGGACTACGGGGTTTAACACCGGGGAGCTGTTTTTT. It codes for CASSPGTTGFNTGELFF.

The chain has TRBV5-5 and TRBJ1-5; D is possibly TRBD1 (5 bases). The CDR3 spans 14 residues. Trimming shortened V by 5 bases and J by 6 bases, and 15 bases separated the two germline ends. Germline CDR1 SGHKS, CDR2 YYEKEE (reference sequence). The CDR3 DNA follows: TGTGCCAGCAGGTTACGGGGGGAGGGTCAGCCCCAGCATTTT. This translates into CASRLRGEGQPQHF. Based on the CDR3 plus reference TRBV5-5 and TRBJ1-5, the full variable domain is DAGVTQSPTHLIKTRGQQVTLRCSPISGHKSVSWYQQVLGQGPQFIFQYYEKEERGRGNFPDRFSARQFPNYSSELNVNALLLGDSALYLCASRLRGEGQPQHFGDGTRLSIL.

The CDR3 DNA reads TGTGCCAGCGGGAGGGCGCTCGATGAGCAGTTCTTC. Protein product: CASGRALDEQFF. V is TRBV6-6 and J is TRBJ2-1; 7 positions match TRBD2. The V segment lost 8 bases and the J segment 8 bases; nucleotides outside the gene matches: 6. In germline, CDR1 is MNHNY, CDR2 SVGAGI (reference sequence). The CDR3 contains 12 residues.

This clone was detected once. The junction does not match germline at one end; this may be a read error. At the DNA level, this CDR3 is encoded by other sequences in the same sample as well. This chain links TRBV11-2 with TRBJ2-7; maybe TRBD1 (5 bases). This CDR3 contains 13 residues. CDR1 and CDR2 (germline): SGHAT, FQNNGV. Here the CDR3 reads CASSQGALYEQYF. The CDR3 bases are TGTGCTAGCAGCCAAGGGGCACTGTACGAGCAGTACTTC.

This clone turned up a few times. DNA of the CDR3: TGTGCCAGCAGTGAACGGGGGGCCAGCTCTGGGGCCAACGTCCTGACTTTC. Translated: CASSERGASSGANVLTF. The chain carries TRBV6-1 and TRBJ2-6; maybe TRBD2 (7 bases). Germline assignment: CDR1 MNHNS and CDR2 SASEGT. V lost 2 bases and J lost 0, with 11 bases in between. The CDR3 covers 17 residues.

This chain uses TRBV5-1 with TRBJ1-2; perhaps TRBD1 as D (5 bases). The CDR3 extends over 14 amino acids. CDR1 is SGHRS, CDR2 YFSETQ, per germline. The V gene lost 4 bases and the J gene lost 2 bases, with 12 bases spanning the gap. The CDR3 DNA reads TGCGCCAGCAGCCCACGTGGGGGGAACTATGGCTACACCTTC. Protein sequence: CASSPRGGNYGYTF.

DNA of the CDR3: TGTGCCAGCAGCGGACAGGGGTCAGATACGCAGTATTTT. This codes for CASSGQGSDTQYF. The chain is built from TRBV9 and TRBJ2-3, with 8 bases aligning to TRBD1. Germline lookup yields CDR1 SGDLS and CDR2 YYNGEE. The CDR3 is made up of 13 amino acids. Trimming at V came to 3 bases and at J to 4 bases, leaving 1 base not matched to a gene.

This chain joins TRBV29-1 and TRBJ1-2, with TRBD1 matching over 10 bases. Trimming removed 7 bases from V and 7 bases from J; junction bases left unmatched: 9. The CDR3 has 13 amino acids. In germline, CDR1 is SQVTM, CDR2 ANQGSEA. The DNA for the CDR3 is TGCAGCGCTCCGGGACAGGGGTCGGGTGGCTACACCTTC. Translating it yields CSAPGQGSGGYTF.